The rows below give T cell receptor beta chains drawn from one sample of a study of blood T cell repertoires in COVID-19. Measured with immunoSEQ multiplex PCR; TCRdb has only the in-frame clones, and not every one. The table includes about 300,000 clones, around 88% detected once. Sequencing input: peripheral blood. The receptors were gathered from a woman in her 50s with acute or convalescent COVID-19. The CDR3 runs from the conserved cysteine through the conserved F or W. A D gene is named only where the DNA matches it firmly. Expanded clones get a size class; other rows say once, few or many, or leave the size out.

d_call,j_call,cdr3_length,clone_size,v_call,cdr3_aa,cdr3_nt
-,TRBJ1-2,13,-,TRBV7-2,CASSLGGDYGYTF,TGTGCCAGCAGCTTAGGCGGGGACTATGGCTACACCTTC
-,TRBJ2-1,16,-,TRBV3-1/TRBV3-2,CASSQDPSGRSDEQFF,TGTGCCAGCAGCCAAGATCCATCAGGTCGTTCTGATGAGCAGTTCTTC
TRBD2,TRBJ2-3,13,-,TRBV7-3,CASSSGGRDTQYF,TGTGCCAGCAGCTCCGGGGGGAGAGATACGCAGTATTTT
TRBD1,TRBJ2-1,14,-,TRBV28,CASLGQGAVYEQFF,TGTGCCAGCCTAGGACAGGGGGCGGTCTATGAGCAGTTCTTC
-,TRBJ1-1,14,few,TRBV7-3,CASSLGPGNTEAFF,TGTGCCAGCAGCTTAGGTCCGGGGAACACTGAAGCTTTCTTT
TRBD1,TRBJ1-2,18,once,TRBV5-1,CASSLTRTGGTSNYGYTF,TGCGCCAGCAGCTTGACCCGGACAGGGGGTACTTCTAACTATGGCTACACCTTC
-,TRBJ1-5,13,-,TRBV7-2,CASSDRQAQPQHF,TGTGCCAGCAGCGATCGACAGGCTCAGCCCCAGCATTTT
-,TRBJ1-5,15,-,TRBV16,CASSSGGDGNQPQHF,TGTGCCAGCAGCTCCGGGGGTGATGGCAATCAGCCCCAGCATTTT
-,TRBJ2-3,10,-,TRBV27,CASGSDTQYF,TGTGCCAGCGGCTCAGATACGCAGTATTTT
-,TRBJ1-5,15,-,TRBV25-1,CASTRDLWSNQPQHF,TGTGCCAGCACCAGGGATTTGTGGAGCAATCAGCCCCAGCATTTT
-,TRBJ2-7,15,-,TRBV28,CASSPTGLNGYEQYF,TGTGCCAGCAGCCCCACAGGGTTAAATGGGTACGAGCAGTACTTC
-,TRBJ1-2,12,-,TRBV4-3,CASSQDRAGRTF,TGCGCCAGCAGCCAAGATCGGGCAGGGCGCACCTTC
TRBD2,TRBJ2-1,16,-,TRBV7-6,CASSLAGTSGYNEQFF,TGTGCCAGCAGCTTAGCGGGGACTAGCGGCTACAATGAGCAGTTCTTC
-,TRBJ2-5,14,-,TRBV2,CASSRGWQGETQYF,TGTGCCAGCAGTCGGGGTTGGCAGGGGGAGACCCAGTACTTC
TRBD1,TRBJ2-5,16,-,TRBV24-1,CATSDSGTGKEETQYF,TGTGCCACCAGTGACTCCGGGACAGGGAAAGAAGAGACCCAGTACTTC
TRBD1,TRBJ2-5,17,-,TRBV27,CASSFLRTGRAQETQYF,TGTGCCAGCAGTTTTCTCAGGACAGGGCGGGCCCAAGAGACCCAGTACTTC
TRBD2,TRBJ2-5,15,-,TRBV18,CASSPPGRGVETQYF,TGTGCCAGCTCACCACCCGGACGGGGGGTAGAGACCCAGTACTTC
-,TRBJ2-3,13,-,TRBV30,CAWTVETGTSGYF,TGTGCCTGGACTGTCGAAACCGGGACATCGGGGTATTTT
TRBD1,TRBJ2-1,14,-,TRBV2,CASSNTRGYNEQFF,TGTGCCAGCAGTAATACCAGGGGGTACAATGAGCAGTTCTTC
-,TRBJ1-6,14,-,TRBV28,CASSLPYGGSPLHF,TGTGCCAGCAGTTTACCTTACGGAGGTTCACCCCTCCACTTT
-,TRBJ2-5,12,-,TRBV7-9,CASSLVEETQYF,TGTGCCAGCAGCTTAGTAGAAGAGACCCAGTACTTC
TRBD1,TRBJ1-1,16,-,TRBV7-3,CASSLIRNRGNTEAFF,TGTGCCAGCAGCTTAATACGAAACAGGGGGAACACTGAAGCTTTCTTT
TRBD2,TRBJ2-5,15,-,TRBV10-3,CAISGLAGAQETQYF,TGTGCCATCAGTGGACTAGCGGGGGCCCAAGAGACCCAGTACTTC
-,TRBJ2-2,16,once,TRBV7-2,CASSPTSRRFGGELFF,TGTGCCAGCAGTCCAACTAGCAGGAGGTTCGGCGGGGAGCTGTTTTTT
-,TRBJ1-2,14,-,TRBV6-2/TRBV6-3,CASSLGLLGYGYTF,TGTGCCAGCAGTTTGGGGCTGTTGGGCTATGGCTACACCTTC
TRBD1,TRBJ1-6,14,-,TRBV5-4,CASSGTGGNSPLHF,TGTGCCAGCAGCGGAACAGGGGGTAATTCACCCCTCCACTTT
-,TRBJ1-2,14,-,TRBV5-1,CASSLETGGGGYTF,TGCGCCAGCAGCTTGGAGACAGGAGGTGGGGGCTACACCTTC
TRBD1,TRBJ1-2,14,-,TRBV5-1,CASSATGGINGYTF,TGCGCCAGCAGCGCGACAGGGGGGATTAATGGCTACACCTTC
-,TRBJ2-1,14,-,TRBV11-2,CASSLAEFYNEQFF,TGTGCCAGCAGCTTAGCGGAGTTCTACAATGAGCAGTTCTTC
TRBD2,TRBJ2-1,15,few,TRBV28,CASSFQAGGQNEQFF,TGTGCCAGCAGTTTTCAAGCGGGAGGTCAGAATGAGCAGTTCTTC
-,TRBJ1-3,15,-,TRBV28,CASSSDIDSGNTIYF,TGTGCCAGCAGTTCTGACATAGACTCTGGAAACACCATATATTTT
TRBD2,TRBJ2-1,13,-,TRBV7-9,CASSGGLAAEQFF,TGTGCCAGCAGCGGGGGACTAGCGGCTGAGCAGTTCTTC
TRBD1,TRBJ2-5,17,-,TRBV3-1/TRBV3-2,CASSQAPWQGVSETQYF,TGTGCCAGCAGCCAAGCACCCTGGCAGGGGGTCTCGGAGACCCAGTACTTC
-,TRBJ2-7,16,-,TRBV5-1,CASSPVGARSSYEQYF,TGCGCCAGCAGCCCCGTGGGAGCGCGCAGCTCCTACGAGCAGTACTTC
TRBD1,TRBJ2-7,14,-,TRBV9,CASSPGQDRYEQYF,TGTGCCAGCAGCCCAGGACAGGATCGATACGAGCAGTACTTC
TRBD1,TRBJ1-2,14,-,TRBV27,CASSLRQGNDGYTF,TGTGCCAGCAGTTTAAGACAGGGGAACGATGGCTACACCTTC
-,TRBJ2-7,14,-,TRBV18,CASSPGTNSYEQYF,TGTGCCAGCTCACCAGGGACAAACTCCTACGAGCAGTACTTC
-,TRBJ2-7,13,once,TRBV4-1,CASSQVGGYEQYF,TGCGCCAGCAGCCAAGTTGGGGGGTACGAGCAGTACTTC
TRBD1,TRBJ2-7,14,-,TRBV15,CATSTRQGPYEQYF,TGTGCCACCAGCACCCGACAGGGACCTTACGAGCAGTACTTC
-,TRBJ1-1,19,few,TRBV19,CASRKTYNDPGHGGTEAFF,TGTGCCAGTAGGAAAACTTATAATGATCCAGGGCATGGGGGGACTGAAGCTTTCTTT
-,TRBJ1-2,12,-,TRBV28,CASSQSGYGYTF,TGTGCCAGCAGCCAGTCCGGGTATGGCTACACCTTC
-,TRBJ2-6,15,-,TRBV3-1/TRBV3-2,CASSQALRGANVLTF,TGTGCCAGCAGCCAGGCCTTACGTGGGGCCAACGTCCTGACTTTC
TRBD1,TRBJ1-4,14,-,TRBV27,CASSPGTGAEKLFF,TGTGCCAGCAGTCCAGGGACAGGAGCTGAAAAACTGTTTTTT
-,TRBJ2-7,15,-,TRBV27,CASSSTTKTPYEQYF,TGTGCCAGCAGTTCCACGACAAAAACGCCCTACGAGCAGTACTTC
TRBD2,TRBJ2-3,17,-,TRBV28,CASISGGTGGMVDTQYF,TGTGCCAGCATCTCCGGGGGGACGGGAGGGATGGTGGATACGCAGTATTTT
-,TRBJ1-4,18,-,TRBV10-3,CAISAVSGGAATNEKLFF,TGTGCCATCAGTGCCGTGAGTGGCGGAGCTGCAACTAATGAAAAACTGTTTTTT
-,TRBJ2-3,16,-,TRBV24-1,CATSGTGTPSTDTQYF,TGTGCCACCAGTGGAACCGGGACACCAAGCACAGATACGCAGTATTTT
-,TRBJ2-5,14,-,TRBV2,CASSVLVAQETQYF,TGTGCCAGCAGTGTTCTTGTTGCCCAGGAGACCCAGTACTTC
TRBD2,TRBJ2-1,17,-,TRBV27,CASSLRGSGRVYNEQFF,TGTGCCAGCAGTTTAAGGGGTAGCGGGAGAGTATACAATGAGCAGTTCTTC
TRBD1,TRBJ2-1,13,-,TRBV27,CASSSRSRAGGFF,TGTGCCAGCAGTTCCAGGTCGCGGGCAGGGGGCTTCTTC
-,TRBJ1-6,15,-,TRBV6-5,CATQRLTVGNSPLHF,TGTGCCACCCAACGACTGACTGTGGGTAATTCACCCCTCCACTTT
TRBD1,TRBJ1-3,15,-,TRBV7-2,CASSLADRGGNTIYF,TGTGCCAGCAGCTTAGCCGACAGGGGTGGAAACACCATATATTTT
-,TRBJ1-3,16,-,TRBV18,CASSPTASADGNTIYF,TGTGCCAGCTCACCGACAGCTTCGGCGGATGGAAACACCATATATTTT